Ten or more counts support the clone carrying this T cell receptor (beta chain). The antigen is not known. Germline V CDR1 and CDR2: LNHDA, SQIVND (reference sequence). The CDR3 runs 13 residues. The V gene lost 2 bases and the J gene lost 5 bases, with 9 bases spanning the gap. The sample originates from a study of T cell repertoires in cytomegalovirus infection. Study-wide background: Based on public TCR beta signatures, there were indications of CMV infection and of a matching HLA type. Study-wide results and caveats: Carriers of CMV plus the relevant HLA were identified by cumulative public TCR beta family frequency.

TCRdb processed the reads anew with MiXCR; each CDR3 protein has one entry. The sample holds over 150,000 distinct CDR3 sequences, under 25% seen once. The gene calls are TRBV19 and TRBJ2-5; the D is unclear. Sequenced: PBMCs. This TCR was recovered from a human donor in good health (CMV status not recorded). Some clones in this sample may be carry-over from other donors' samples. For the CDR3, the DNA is TGTGCCAGTAGTATACATCTGCAGGAGACCCAGTACTTC. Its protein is CASSIHLQETQYF.